What follows describes a single T cell receptor beta chain. Its antigen is not identified. The use of genomic DNA as template underpinned the TCR beta VDJ and CDR3 profiling. One entry per CDR3 protein results from TCRdb running MiXCR on the reads. Of about 200,000 distinct CDR3 sequences in the sample, roughly 45% were seen once. The authors sequenced patients whose flow cytometry had shown CD8+CD57+ cell expansion. Severe acquired aplastic anemia was diagnosed in all patients. The data were taken from a study of CD8+CD57+ T cells in acquired aplastic anemia. Study findings and constraints: Researchers report that around 30 CD8+ CDR3 sequences appeared in both patients and controls. CD8+ Simpson's diversity in patients was not significantly different from that in controls.

V lost 6 bases to trimming and J lost 2 bases, with 10 bases between them. The germline CDR1 and CDR2 sequences are SQVTM and ANQGSEA. The CDR3 has 12 residues. V and J are TRBV29-1 and TRBJ1-2; D might be TRBD1 (6 bases). Input material: sorted CD4+, CD8+, or CD8+CD57+ T cells (not recorded which) from PBMCs. The TCR originated in a human donor with aplastic anemia. CDR3 DNA sequence: TGCAGCGTCCAAGGGGGGAACTATGGCTACACCTTC. Its translation is CSVQGGNYGYTF.